These 30 T cell receptor beta chains were all obtained from the same sample, sequenced in a study of glioma-infiltrating T cells after dendritic cell vaccination. Here immunoSEQ multiplex PCR was the method, and the copy in TCRdb shows in-frame clones only, minus some. This table has about 92,000 clones, over 75% appearing once. This specimen was blood, taken before dendritic cell vaccination. The receptors shown here come from a human donor with glioblastoma.

This chain connects TRBV9 to TRBJ2-7; 11 bases are a match to TRBD2. CDR1 is SGDLS and CDR2 is YYNGEE in the germline V gene. The CDR3 has 15 residues. Losses at the gene ends were 0 bases for V and 4 bases for J; bases not matched to a gene: 3. CDR3 bases: TGTGCCAGCAGCGTAGAAGCTAGCGGGGGGTACGAGCAGTACTTC. This gives the protein CASSVEASGGYEQYF.

The CDR3 region has the DNA TGTGCCAGCAGCTCCCCGCAGGGAAAATCGAACACTGAAGCTTTCTTT. Translated, it gives CASSSPQGKSNTEAFF. The chain recombines TRBV7-9 with TRBJ1-1; the D gene is possibly TRBD1 (5 bases). V lost 4 bases to trimming and J lost 1 base, with 16 bases between them. The germline gives CDR1 SEHNR, CDR2 FQNEAQ (reference sequence). The CDR3 is made up of 16 amino acids.

V and J are TRBV5-6 and TRBJ2-2; 8 positions match TRBD2. CDR1 is SGHDT, CDR2 YYEEEE, per germline. This CDR3 is built from 15 residues. J lost 5 bases, V lost 4 bases, and 7 bases had no gene match. CDR3 DNA sequence: TGTGCCAGCAGCCCCAGCGGGGGAAGGACCGGGGAGCTGTTTTTT. It translates to CASSPSGGRTGELFF. Together with reference TRBV5-6 and TRBJ2-2, the CDR3 gives the full variable domain: DAGVTQSPTHLIKTRGQQVTLRCSPKSGHDTVSWYQQALGQGPQFIFQYYEEEERQRGNFPDRFSGHQFPNYSSELNVNALLLGDSALYLCASSPSGGRTGELFFGEGSRLTVL.

The chain uses TRBV5-1 and TRBJ2-2, with 7 bases that match TRBD1. J gave up 1 base and V 6 bases, and 3 bases lay outside the gene matches. Germline assignment: CDR1 SGHRS and CDR2 YFSETQ. The CDR3 consists of 14 residues. CDR3 coding DNA: TGCGCCAGCAACAGGGGAAAGAACACCGGGGAGCTGTTTTTT. Amino acid sequence: CASNRGKNTGELFF.

This sequence joins TRBV6-5 and TRBJ2-1, with TRBD2 matching 9 bases. The V gene end was trimmed by 1 base and the J gene end by 7 bases; junction bases not matched to a gene: 5. Per germline, CDR1 MNHEY and CDR2 SVGAGI. The CDR3 totals 15 residues. The CDR3 nucleotides are TGTGCCAGCAGTTACTACGCTAGCGGGGCAAATGAGCAGTTCTTC. This encodes CASSYYASGANEQFF.

The chain uses TRBV9 and TRBJ2-3; D not resolved. This CDR3 comprises 13 residues. The V end was cut by 5 bases, the J end by 2 bases, with 9 bases between. CDR1 and CDR2 (germline): SGDLS, YYNGEE. This CDR3 reads CASSSLITDTQYF. The CDR3 bases are TGTGCCAGCAGTTCCCTTATCACAGATACGCAGTATTTT.

The chain is built from TRBV7-2 and TRBJ1-4; tentatively, D is TRBD1 (6 bases). The CDR3 runs 12 residues. CDR1 and CDR2 from the germline V gene are SGHTA and FQGNSA. Deletions cut 2 bases from V and 12 bases from J, with 10 bases between. CDR3 in DNA: TGTGCCAGCAGCTTATTCGACAGGCAACTGTTTTTT. Its translation: CASSLFDRQLFF.

The chain couples TRBV7-9 to TRBJ2-1; 9 bases fit TRBD2. CDR3 length equals 13 residues. Per germline, CDR1 SEHNR and CDR2 FQNEAQ (reference sequence). V lost 5 bases, J lost 12 bases, and 8 bases stayed unmatched. DNA of the CDR3: TGTGCCAGCAGCAATAGCGGGAGTGAGGTGCAGTTCTTC. It codes for CASSNSGSEVQFF. Drawing the rest from reference TRBV7-9 and TRBJ2-1, the complete variable domain is DTGVSQNPRHKITKRGQNVTFRCDPISEHNRLYWYRQTLGQGPEFLTYFQNEAQLEKSRLLSDRFSAERPKGSFSTLEIQRTEQGDSAMYLCASSNSGSEVQFFGPGTRLTVL.

This clone occurred a few times. J is TRBJ2-7 and V is TRBV2, with 8 nucleotides matching TRBD2. V was pared by 6 bases and J by 4 bases, with 8 bases of the junction left unmatched. Germline CDR1 SNHLY, CDR2 FYNNEI. The CDR3 extends over 14 amino acids. In DNA, the CDR3 is TGTGCCAGCAGCGGGGGGGTCCTAGGGTACGAGCAGTACTTC. It is translated as CASSGGVLGYEQYF. The full variable domain, its missing parts supplied by reference TRBV2 and TRBJ2-7, is EPEVTQTPSHQVTQMGQEVILRCVPISNHLYFYWYRQILGQKVEFLVSFYNNEISEKSEIFDDQFSVERPDGSNFTLKIRSTKLEDSAMYFCASSGGVLGYEQYFGPGTRLTVT.

The sample holds one count of this clone. The genes are TRBV5-1 and TRBJ1-4, with TRBD1 matching over 10 bases. The V segment lost 4 bases and the J segment 0 bases; nucleotides outside the gene matches: 3. Germline CDR1 is SGHRS and CDR2 is YFSETQ. This CDR3 is 16 amino acids long. The CDR3 DNA follows: TGCGCCAGCAGCCAAGGACAGGGGGCAACTAATGAAAAACTGTTTTTT. This gives the protein CASSQGQGATNEKLFF.

V gene TRBV9 combines with J gene TRBJ2-3; 9 nucleotides line up with TRBD2. V lost 5 bases, J lost 8 bases, and 9 bases stayed unmatched. The germline gives CDR1 SGDLS, CDR2 YYNGEE. The CDR3 has 14 residues. Here the CDR3 reads CASRPLAGSVTQYF. The CDR3 nucleotides read TGTGCCAGCAGACCTCTAGCGGGAAGCGTTACGCAGTATTTT.

The rearrangement links TRBV9 to TRBJ1-4; tentative D call: TRBD1 (6 bases). The CDR3 consists of 15 residues. Trimming took off 4 bases at V and 6 bases at J, with 16 bases between the two ends. Germline CDR1 is SGDLS and CDR2 is YYNGEE. This CDR3 reads CASSLTGSSDEKLFF. CDR3 nucleotides: TGTGCCAGCAGCTTAACAGGGTCAAGTGATGAAAAACTGTTTTTT. The entire variable domain, with the rest obtained from reference TRBV9 and TRBJ1-4, is as follows: DSGVTQTPKHLITATGQRVTLRCSPRSGDLSVYWYQQSLDQGLQFLIQYYNGEERAKGNILERFSAQQFPDLHSELNLSSLELGDSALYFCASSLTGSSDEKLFFGSGTQLSVL.

The genes are TRBV7-6 and TRBJ2-7; a weak D match, TRBD1 (6 bases). Germline V CDR1 and CDR2: SGHVS, FNYEAQ. Trimming took off 2 bases at V and 2 bases at J, with 13 bases between the two ends. This CDR3 has 15 residues. This CDR3 reads CASSLLAGAAYEQYF. The CDR3 DNA sequence: TGTGCCAGCAGCTTATTAGCAGGGGCGGCCTACGAGCAGTACTTC.

Turning to this clone: At one end, the junction sequence differs from germline, possibly due to a read error. The chain uses TRBV2 and TRBJ2-7; a possible D gene is TRBD1 (5 bases). Germline V gene lookup returns CDR1 SNHLY and CDR2 FYNNEI. This CDR3 has 11 residues. CDR3 in amino acids: CASSITGVLGF. The CDR3 region has the DNA TGTGCCAGCAGTATAACAGGAGTACTCGGATTC.

The chain links TRBV7-6 to TRBJ2-5; D is unresolved. There are 14 residues in the CDR3. Trimming pared 1 base from V and 1 base from J, leaving 7 bases between. Germline CDR1 and CDR2: SGHVS and FNYEAQ. CDR3 residues: CASSLGAAQETQYF. CDR3 bases: TGTGCCAGCAGCTTAGGGGCAGCCCAAGAGACCCAGTACTTC.

The chain joins TRBV19 to TRBJ2-1; the match to TRBD2 covers 11 bases. The CDR3 has 13 residues. J lost 15 bases, V lost 1 base, and 5 bases had no gene match. Looked up from germline, CDR1 is LNHDA and CDR2 is SQIVND (reference sequence). In nucleotides, the CDR3 is TGTGCCAGTAGTATAGGTAGCGGGGGGGTTCTGTTCTTC. Its protein product is CASSIGSGGVLFF.

The chain employs TRBV27 and TRBJ1-1, with 10 bases fitting TRBD1. With 6 bases clipped from V and 8 bases from J, the junction kept 6 bases outside the gene matches. This CDR3 has 13 residues. Germline V lookup: CDR1 MNHEY, CDR2 SMNVEV (reference sequence). The CDR3 here is CASSDRGRLEAFF. The CDR3 bases are TGTGCCAGCAGCGACAGGGGGCGACTAGAAGCTTTCTTT.

Concerning this clone: The germline gene is not matched at one end of the junction; a read error may be the cause. The chain recombines TRBV11-2 with TRBJ2-7; D gene unclear. CDR1 SGHAT and CDR2 FQNNGV come from the germline V gene. This CDR3 has 10 residues. The CDR3 is CASSSPTVQF. The CDR3 nucleotides are TGTGCCAGCAGCTCCCCCACCGTCCAGTTC. Full variable domain (remainder filled in from reference TRBV11-2 and TRBJ2-7): EAGVAQSPRYKIIEKRQSVAFWCNPISGHATLYWYQQILGQGPKLLIQFQNNGVVDDSQLPKDRFSAERLKGVDSTLKIQPAKLEDSAVYLCASSSPTVQFGPGTRLTVT.

This sequence joins TRBV11-1 and TRBJ2-5; D gene ambiguous. Germline V gene sequence: CDR1 SGHAT, CDR2 FQDESV (reference sequence). This CDR3 has 15 amino acids. V was clipped by 6 bases and J by 0 bases, with 14 bases between them. The CDR3 coding sequence is TGTGCCAGCAGTCCCCTTATGAGGAACCAAGAGACCCAGTACTTC. Its translation is CASSPLMRNQETQYF.

The chain employs TRBV6-6 and TRBJ1-3, with D unresolved. The CDR3 sequence is 15 residues long. In germline, CDR1 is MNHNY, CDR2 SVGAGI (reference sequence). V lost 0 bases, J lost 0 bases, and 6 bases lay in between. The CDR3 bases are TGTGCCAGCAGTTACTCGAGTGACTCTGGAAACACCATATATTTT. Translated, it gives CASSYSSDSGNTIYF.

This chain uses TRBV10-3 with TRBJ2-3; 10 bases fit TRBD2. Trimming took 6 bases from V and 2 from J; bases not matched to a gene: 2. The germline V gene encodes CDR1 ENHRY and CDR2 SYGVKD. The CDR3 is made up of 14 amino acids. CDR3 sequence: CAISGLAVTDTQYF. CDR3 in DNA: TGTGCCATCAGCGGACTAGCGGTCACAGATACGCAGTATTTT.

The chain uses TRBV9 and TRBJ1-2, with TRBD1 matching over 7 bases. CDR3 length: 16 residues. The germline V gene encodes CDR1 SGDLS and CDR2 YYNGEE. J was trimmed by 4 bases and V by 3 bases; bases with no gene match: 12. CDR3 loop: CASSAQTGAPSYGYTF. In DNA, the CDR3 is TGTGCCAGCAGCGCCCAAACAGGGGCTCCTTCCTATGGCTACACCTTC.

The chain recombines TRBV29-1 with TRBJ2-6, with 7 bases matching TRBD1. The V segment lost 6 bases and the J segment 0 bases; nucleotides outside the gene matches: 8. CDR3 length equals 16 residues. CDR1 and CDR2 (germline): SQVTM, ANQGSEA. The CDR3 is CSVTDRDLSGANVLTF. In DNA, the CDR3 is TGCAGCGTGACTGACAGGGACCTCTCTGGGGCCAACGTCCTGACTTTC.

The chain combines TRBV4-1 with TRBJ1-4; D ambiguous. Trimming removed 3 bases from V and 0 bases from J, with 14 bases in between. Per germline, CDR1 MGHRA and CDR2 YSYEKL. This CDR3 comprises 17 residues. CDR3: CASSQREYSSTNEKLFF. DNA of the CDR3: TGCGCCAGCAGCCAGAGGGAATACAGCTCAACTAATGAAAAACTGTTTTTT.

This clone was recorded only once. The rearrangement joins TRBV28 to TRBJ2-5, with 12 bases fitting TRBD2. The CDR3 length is 16 residues. Looked up from germline, CDR1 is MDHEN and CDR2 is SYDVKM. The V and J ends lost 6 bases and 5 bases, in that order; junction bases with no gene match: 10. DNA for the CDR3: TGTGCCAGCAGCTCTAGCGGGAGGGCCCTCGGGGAGACCCAGTACTTC. Protein: CASSSSGRALGETQYF.

This chain joins TRBV5-4 and TRBJ2-7, with 10 bases fitting TRBD1. V lost 4 bases, J lost 3 bases, and 7 bases stayed unmatched. The germline V gene has CDR1 SGHNT and CDR2 YYREEE (reference sequence). The CDR3 runs to 15 residues. The CDR3 loop reads CASSPGGTGVYEQYF. The CDR3 bases are TGTGCCAGCAGCCCCGGTGGGACAGGGGTCTACGAGCAGTACTTC.

This rearrangement joins TRBV18 to TRBJ1-2; TRBD1 aligns across 9 bases. This CDR3 region has 15 residues. J was trimmed by 3 bases and V by 3 bases; bases with no gene match: 5. Germline-derived CDR1 and CDR2 are KGHSH and LQKENI. Here the CDR3 reads CASSPGQGRDYGYTF. CDR3 nucleotides: TGTGCCAGCTCACCCGGACAGGGGCGCGACTATGGCTACACCTTC.

The chain carries TRBV7-2 and TRBJ2-3; a possible D gene is TRBD2 (5 bases). The V gene lost 1 base and the J gene lost 0 bases, with 5 bases spanning the gap. From germline, CDR1 is SGHTA and CDR2 FQGNSA. The CDR3 contains 14 residues. CDR3 bases: TGTGCCAGCAGCTTAGGGACTAGCACAGATACGCAGTATTTT. Its translation is CASSLGTSTDTQYF.

The chain combines TRBV5-1 with TRBJ1-5; TRBD1 matches 9 bases. V shed 0 bases, J shed 6 bases, and the junction held 4 bases outside the gene matches. CDR3 length: 15 amino acids. Germline lookup yields CDR1 SGHRS and CDR2 YFSETQ. CDR3 DNA sequence: TGCGCCAGCAGCTTGGGTGGACAGGGGAGTCAGCCCCAGCATTTT. It is translated as CASSLGGQGSQPQHF.

The chain carries TRBV11-2 and TRBJ2-7; D not certain. CDR1 is SGHAT and CDR2 is FQNNGV in the germline V gene. V lost 2 bases and J 0 bases, leaving 8 bases between the germline ends. This CDR3 region has 14 residues. Here the CDR3 DNA reads TGTGCCAGCAGCTTATCCCAGGACTCCTACGAGCAGTACTTC. This codes for CASSLSQDSYEQYF.